This passage covers 8 T cell receptor beta chains from one sample sequenced in a study of blood T cell repertoires in COVID-19 (dated by TCRdb to the early 2020s). The method was the immunoSEQ multiplex PCR assay. Sourced from immuneACCESS, this table was stored by TCRdb with only in-frame sequences that have V and J called. A share of the clones is absent; for the studies checked, an unresolved V gene accounts for under half, and the remainder has no known explanation. This sample is represented by some 130,000 clones; more than 75% of them were singletons. The ten largest clones add up to 10% to 11% of the sample. Sequenced: peripheral blood. Receptor source: a man aged 55 to 69 who had recovered from COVID-19.

This clone was recorded once. The chain joins TRBV6-5 to TRBJ1-6, with D unclear. CDR1 MNHEY and CDR2 SVGAGI come from the germline V gene. V was cut by 6 bases and J by 5 bases, with 8 bases left in between. This CDR3 has 13 residues. In nucleotides, the CDR3 is TGTGCCAGCAGAGCTCAAGATAATTCACCCCTCCACTTT. Translated: CASRAQDNSPLHF.

The chain couples TRBV9 to TRBJ2-3, with 9 bases matching TRBD2. With 4 bases clipped from V and 3 bases from J, the junction kept 9 bases outside the gene matches. Looked up from germline, CDR1 is SGDLS and CDR2 is YYNGEE. The CDR3 has 16 amino acids. This CDR3 is CASSPRGAGGTDTQYF. The CDR3 region has the DNA TGTGCCAGCAGCCCCCGGGGAGCGGGAGGTACAGATACGCAGTATTTT.

The chain is built from TRBV28 and TRBJ2-7; D is unclear. This CDR3 is 12 amino acids long. Germline CDR1 reads MDHEN; CDR2 reads SYDVKM. V gave up 6 bases and J gave up 0 bases, with 6 bases separating them. Written as DNA, the CDR3 is TGTGCCAGCAGCCTGAGCTCCTACGAGCAGTACTTC. This codes for CASSLSSYEQYF.

The rearrangement joins TRBV25-1 to TRBJ2-7; maybe TRBD1 (6 bases). V was trimmed by 1 base and J by 7 bases, leaving 17 bases between them. CDR3 size: 15 residues. CDR1 is MGHDK and CDR2 is SYGVNS in the germline V gene. The CDR3 DNA reads TGTGCCAGCAGTGAATCCCGGACAGCGTCTGGGGAGCAGTACTTC. It specifies CASSESRTASGEQYF.

This rearrangement joins TRBV28 to TRBJ1-4, with D possibly TRBD1 on 5 matching bases. V was trimmed by 5 bases and J by 7 bases, leaving 17 bases between them. Germline assignment: CDR1 MDHEN and CDR2 SYDVKM. The CDR3 totals 15 residues. CDR3 sequence reads: CASSKRGSGPEKLFF. DNA for the CDR3: TGTGCCAGCAGTAAACGGGGGTCAGGGCCTGAAAAACTGTTTTTT. Based on the CDR3 plus reference TRBV28 and TRBJ1-4, the full variable domain is DVKVTQSSRYLVKRTGEKVFLECVQDMDHENMFWYRQDPGLGLRLIYFSYDVKMKEKGDIPEGYSVSREKKERFSLILESASTNQTSMYLCASSKRGSGPEKLFFGSGTQLSVL.

The J gene is TRBJ2-1, the V gene TRBV4-3; 14 bases agree with TRBD2. The junction had 9 bases not matched to a gene; V was cut back by 4 bases and J by 7 bases. Per the germline V gene, CDR1 is LGHNA and CDR2 is YSLEER. CDR3 length: 17 residues. CDR3 nucleotides: TGCGCCAGCAGCCCCCGACTAGCGGGAGGGCCCTGGAATGAGCAGTTCTTC. This encodes CASSPRLAGGPWNEQFF.

This chain uses TRBV30 with TRBJ1-5; unclear D gene. The CDR3 has 13 amino acids. Deletions cut 1 base from V and 3 bases from J, with 7 bases between. Germline V lookup: CDR1 GTSNPN, CDR2 SVGIG (reference sequence). CDR3: CAWSGGYNQPQHF. The CDR3 bases are TGTGCCTGGAGTGGAGGTTACAATCAGCCCCAGCATTTT.

This clone has only a few counts. This rearrangement joins TRBV3-1 (or the pseudogene TRBV3-2) to TRBJ2-5, with a tentative D call TRBD1 (6 bases). V dropped 2 bases and J dropped 2 bases, with 18 bases sitting between them. Germline loops: CDR1 LGHDT, CDR2 YNNKEL (reference sequence). The CDR3 covers 17 residues. The CDR3 DNA sequence: TGTGCCAGCAGCCAACAGAGGGGAGCAGGGACACAAGAGACCCAGTACTTC. This gives the protein CASSQQRGAGTQETQYF.